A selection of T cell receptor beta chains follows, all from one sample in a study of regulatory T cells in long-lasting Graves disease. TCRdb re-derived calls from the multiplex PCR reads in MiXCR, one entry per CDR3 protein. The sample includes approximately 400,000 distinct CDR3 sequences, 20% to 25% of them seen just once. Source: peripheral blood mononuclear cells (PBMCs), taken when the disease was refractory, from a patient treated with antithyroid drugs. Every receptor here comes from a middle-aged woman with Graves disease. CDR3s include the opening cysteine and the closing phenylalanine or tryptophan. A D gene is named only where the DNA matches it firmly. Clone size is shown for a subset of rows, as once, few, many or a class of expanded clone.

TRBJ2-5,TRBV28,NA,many,TGTGCCAGCAATTCCCGCGCGGCCCAGTACTTC,CASNSRAAQYF
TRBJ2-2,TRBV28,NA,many,TGTGCCAGCAGTTCGGGACTGTCCATGTTCACCGGGGAGCTGTTTTTT,CASSSGLSMFTGELFF
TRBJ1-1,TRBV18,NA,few,TGTGCCAGCTCACCACCCATGTACACTGAAGCTTTCTTT,CASSPPMYTEAFF
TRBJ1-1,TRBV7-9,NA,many,TGTGCCAGCAGCTTAGCGCAGGTCAGGGTCTTTGACACTGAAGCTTTCTTT,CASSLAQVRVFDTEAFF
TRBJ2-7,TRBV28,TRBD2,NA,TGTGCCAGCAGTTCAGCGGGACTAGCCCCCTACGAGCAGTACTTC,CASSSAGLAPYEQYF
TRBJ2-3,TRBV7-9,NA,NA,TGTGCCAGCACCCTAAACCGCGGAGATACGCAGTATTTT,CASTLNRGDTQYF
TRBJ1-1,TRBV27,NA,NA,TGTGCCAGCAGTTTATCCCTACAGATCTGGGGCACTGAAGCTTTCTTT,CASSLSLQIWGTEAFF
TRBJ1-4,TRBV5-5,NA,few,TGTGCCAGCAGCGCATACAGGGAAGGGGAAAAACTGTTTTTT,CASSAYREGEKLFF
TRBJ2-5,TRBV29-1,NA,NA,TGCAGTGCCTGGTTGGAGGGAGTTCCCACCCCAGAGACCCAGTACTTC,CSAWLEGVPTPETQYF
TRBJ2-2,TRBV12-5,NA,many,TGTGCTAGTGGGCGGCGTGACACCGGGGAGCTGTTTTTT,CASGRRDTGELFF
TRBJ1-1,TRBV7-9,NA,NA,TGTGCCAGCACCCCTGGTGGGCGCACTGAAGCTTTCTTT,CASTPGGRTEAFF
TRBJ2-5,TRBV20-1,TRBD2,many,TGCAGTGCGGGAGAGGCGGGGGACGACCAAGAGACCCAGTACTTC,CSAGEAGDDQETQYF
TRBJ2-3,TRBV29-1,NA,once,NA,CSVASGSSTDTRYF
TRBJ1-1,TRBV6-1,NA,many,TGTGCCAGCAGTAGTACGACAAAAACTGAAGCTTTCTTT,CASSSTTKTEAFF
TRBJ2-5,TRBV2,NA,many,TGTGCCAGCAGCTGGCTTGAGACCCAGTACTTC,CASSWLETQYF
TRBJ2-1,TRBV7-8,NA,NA,TGTGCCAGCACCCTCGGGTCACTCCGGCGTGCCGGGAACAATGAGCAGTTCTTC,CASTLGSLRRAGNNEQFF
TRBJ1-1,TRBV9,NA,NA,TGTGCCAGCAGCGTAGAAAAGGGGCTATACACTGAAGCTTTCTTT,CASSVEKGLYTEAFF
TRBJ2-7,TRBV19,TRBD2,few,TGTGCCAGTAGATGGACTAGCGGAGAAAACTCCTACGAGCAGTACTTC,CASRWTSGENSYEQYF
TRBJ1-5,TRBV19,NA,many,TGTGCCAGTAGCCCACGACAGGGCAATCAGCCCCAGCATTTT,CASSPRQGNQPQHF
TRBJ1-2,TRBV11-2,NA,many,TGTGCCAGCAGCTATGAAGACTATGGCTACACCTTC,CASSYEDYGYTF
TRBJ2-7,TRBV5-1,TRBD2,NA,TGCGCCAGCAGCTTCCGCTCAGGGAGGGACTTCTACGAGCAGTACTTC,CASSFRSGRDFYEQYF
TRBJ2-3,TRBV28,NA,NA,TGTGCCAGCAGTGCTGGGTTTTTCACAGATACGCAGTATTTT,CASSAGFFTDTQYF
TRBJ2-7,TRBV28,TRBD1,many,TGTGCCAGCAGTTACGCGGACAGGTCCTACGAGCAGTACTTC,CASSYADRSYEQYF
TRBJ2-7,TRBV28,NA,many,TGTGCCAGCAGGGGGAAGGGGCCACGGGGGCCAGGCTACGAGCAGTACTTC,CASRGKGPRGPGYEQYF
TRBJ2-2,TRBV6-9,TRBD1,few,TGTGCCAGCAGTTGGGACAGTCGGAACACCGGGGAGCTGTTTTTT,CASSWDSRNTGELFF
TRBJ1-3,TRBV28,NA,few,TGTGCCAGCACCAGAATAATGGGCATTAGCTCTGGAAACACCATATATTTT,CASTRIMGISSGNTIYF
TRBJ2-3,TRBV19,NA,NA,TGTGCCAGTCGATCCGCCGGGACAGATACGCAGTATTTT,CASRSAGTDTQYF
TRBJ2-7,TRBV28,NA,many,TGTGCCAGCAGTTTGGGGCGGGTCACGTACTTC,CASSLGRVTYF
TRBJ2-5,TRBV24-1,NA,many,TGTGCCACCAGTGAGGGCCACCAAGAGACCCAGTACTTC,CATSEGHQETQYF
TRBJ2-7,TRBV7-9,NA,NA,TGTGCCAGCAGCTTTTCGGCAGGGCCATACGAGCAGTACTTC,CASSFSAGPYEQYF
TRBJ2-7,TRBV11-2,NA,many,TGTGCCAGCAGCTTACACAGGAGCTCCTACGAGCAGTACTTC,CASSLHRSSYEQYF
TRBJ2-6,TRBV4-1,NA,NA,TGCGCCAGTAGGCCGTCTGGGGCCAACGTCCTGACTTTC,CASRPSGANVLTF
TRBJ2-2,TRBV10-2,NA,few,TGCGCCAAGATAGGGGACACCGGGGAGCTGTTTTTT,CAKIGDTGELFF
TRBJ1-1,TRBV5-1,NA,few,TGCGCCAGCAAGCAGGAGAACACTGAAGCTTTCTTT,CASKQENTEAFF
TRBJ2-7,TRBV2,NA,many,TGTGCCAGCAGTGAAGGACCTCGTCCGCCCGAGCAGTACTTC,CASSEGPRPPEQYF
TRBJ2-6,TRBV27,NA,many,TGTGCCAGCAGCCTCTCTTCCGGGGCCAACGTCCTGACTTTC,CASSLSSGANVLTF
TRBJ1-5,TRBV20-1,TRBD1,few,TGCAGTGCTAGAGACGACGAGGACAGGATGAATCAGCCCCAGCATTTT,CSARDDEDRMNQPQHF
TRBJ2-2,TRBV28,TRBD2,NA,TGTGCCAGCAGTAGACTAGCGGGGAACACCGGGGAGCTGTTTTTT,CASSRLAGNTGELFF
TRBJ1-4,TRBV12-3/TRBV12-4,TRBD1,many,TGTGCCAGCAGTCTCCTTCAGGGGGCCGTGGAAAAACTGTTTTTT,CASSLLQGAVEKLFF
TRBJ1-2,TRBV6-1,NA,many,TGTGCCAGCAGTAAACCAACCAAGCCCTATGGCTACACCTTC,CASSKPTKPYGYTF
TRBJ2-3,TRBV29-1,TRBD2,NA,TGCAGCGTTGAAGGGACTAGCGGGACTAGCACAGATACGCAGTATTTT,CSVEGTSGTSTDTQYF
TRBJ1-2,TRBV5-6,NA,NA,TGTGCCAGCAGCCTGGGACCTGGCTGGGATGGCTACACCTTC,CASSLGPGWDGYTF
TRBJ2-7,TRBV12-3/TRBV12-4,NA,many,TGTGCCAGCAGTTTCCGACTTACCTACGAGCAGTACTTC,CASSFRLTYEQYF
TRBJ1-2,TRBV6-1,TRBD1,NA,TGTGCCAGCAGTCCCCGCGAGGGGGCGTTCGATTATGGCTACACCTTC,CASSPREGAFDYGYTF
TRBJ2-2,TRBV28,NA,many,TGTGCCAGCAGTCCCCGAGGGGGTAGCGGGAACACCGGGGAGCTGTTTTTT,CASSPRGGSGNTGELFF
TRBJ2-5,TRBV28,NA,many,TGTGCCAGCAGTCCCGCCACGTGGGGTCAAGAGACCCAGTACTTC,CASSPATWGQETQYF
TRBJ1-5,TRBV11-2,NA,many,TGTGCCAGCAGCTTAGGTGGAGGACCTAGCAATCAGCCCCAGCATTTT,CASSLGGGPSNQPQHF
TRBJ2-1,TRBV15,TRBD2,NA,TGTGCCACCAGCAGAAGCAAGGGGGGACTAGCGGGAGGCCTTTGGGGCAATGAGCAGTTCTTC,CATSRSKGGLAGGLWGNEQFF
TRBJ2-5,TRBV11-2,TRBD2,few,TGTGCCAGCAGCTTTATAGCGGGAGTTGAGACCCAGTACTTC,CASSFIAGVETQYF
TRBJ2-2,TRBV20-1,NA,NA,TGCAGTGCTAGGGATCCCTCAAAAATAAACACCGGGGAGCTGTTTTTT,CSARDPSKINTGELFF
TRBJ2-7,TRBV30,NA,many,TGTGCCTGGACCCACGGCGGGGAGCAGTACTTC,CAWTHGGEQYF
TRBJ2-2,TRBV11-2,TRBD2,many,TGTGCCAGCAGCTTGACTAGCGGGAGCAGGGAGCTGTTTTTT,CASSLTSGSRELFF
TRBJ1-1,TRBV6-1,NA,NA,TGTGCCAGCAGGATTGGGGGGAACACTGAAGCTTTCTTT,CASRIGGNTEAFF
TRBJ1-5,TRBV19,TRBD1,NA,TGTGCCAGTAGGACCGCGACAGGGGGGAGTCAGCCCCAGCATTTT,CASRTATGGSQPQHF
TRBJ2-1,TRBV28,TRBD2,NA,TGTGCCAGCAGTTCGGGGACTAGCGGGAGGGCGAGGGAGCAGTTCTTC,CASSSGTSGRAREQFF